This record covers a single TCR beta chain. The target antigen is unknown. The second PCR ran 7 to 11 cycles with a sample-barcoded 5' primer and J-beta primers. Tagging of each cDNA molecule was performed by a template-switch adaptor with 12 random nucleotides. From the 5' RACE reads, TCRdb called clonotypes with MiXCR, one entry per CDR3 protein. The sample has hundreds of thousands of distinct CDR3 sequences, around three fifths seen once. This sample is part of a study of blood T cells in healthy people across ages. All donors came from Russia, were Caucasian and healthy, and spanned ages about 6 to 100. Study results and limitations: Since the PBMCs were unsorted, naive and antigen-experienced cells could not be conclusively compared. The recorded TCR beta diversity per million T cells decreased in a roughly linear manner with age.

Sequencing was carried out using blood. The origin of this receptor is a man aged 35 to 55 in good health.

The DNA of the CDR3 is TGTGCCAGCAGTTTATCGCTGGTTAATGAGCAGTTCTTC. Translated: CASSLSLVNEQFF. V is TRBV27 and J is TRBJ2-1; D is ambiguous. CDR1 is MNHEY, CDR2 SMNVEV, per germline (reference sequence). Trimming cost V 0 bases and J 7 bases, with 7 bases left between them. The CDR3 has 13 residues.